This T cell receptor beta chain was identified during a study of human T cells and chemical hapten exposure. TCRdb reprocessed the RACE reads via MiXCR and lists one record per CDR3 protein. The sample lists tens of thousands of distinct CDR3 sequences; 10% to 14% were seen once. This clonotype was detected only once. From germline, CDR1 is SQVTM and CDR2 ANQGSEA. CDR3 length equals 13 residues. Trimming removed 6 bases at V and 6 bases at J, with 15 bases between. The time point is: patch test 3, about 24 weeks after DPC sensitization. Treatment meaning: therapeutic diphenylcyclopropenone sensitization with weekly scalp DPC.

This material consisted of whole blood, taken in connection with sensitization to the hapten diphenylcyclopropenone (DPC). This clonotype originated in a woman aged 50 to 65 with alopecia areata. Some clones in this sample may be carry-over from other donors' samples. The V gene is TRBV29-1, the J gene TRBJ1-3; weak D call: TRBD1 (6 bases). CDR3 DNA: TGCAGCGTATCACAGGGAAATGCAAACACCATATATTTT. This gives the protein CSVSQGNANTIYF.